Following are 10 T cell receptor beta chains from one sample sequenced in a study of cytotoxic CD8 clonotypes in ibrutinib-treated CLL. Only in-frame clones appear in the TCRdb table, and some are missing; sequencing was by immunoSEQ multiplex PCR. The data hold approximately 150,000 clones, with approximately 80% observed a single time. The source was PBMCs, collected after 12 months of ibrutinib treatment. The origin of the receptors is a human donor with chronic lymphocytic leukemia.

This clone appeared a single time. The chain joins TRBV9 to TRBJ2-7, with D perhaps matching TRBD1 (6 bases). There are 15 residues in the CDR3. Trimming stripped 0 bases from V and 6 bases from J, with 16 bases between. Germline CDR1 SGDLS, CDR2 YYNGEE. This chain's CDR3 is CASSVAEQGRVEQYF. The CDR3 DNA reads TGTGCCAGCAGCGTAGCTGAACAGGGACGGGTCGAGCAGTACTTC.

This sequence joins TRBV25-1 and TRBJ2-2, with TRBD2 matching over 7 bases. Germline CDR1 reads MGHDK; CDR2 reads SYGVNS. V was clipped by 10 bases and J by 12 bases; unmatched bases: 14. This CDR3 has 13 amino acids. CDR3 coding DNA: TGTGCCACCGCAAAGGCGGGAGTACGTAAGCTGTTTTTT. Amino acids: CATAKAGVRKLFF.

This clone was found once. The gene calls are TRBV14 and TRBJ2-5; 11 nucleotides align to TRBD1. The J segment lost 5 bases and the V segment lost 8 bases, leaving 7 bases of the junction unmatched. Germline V gene lookup returns CDR1 SGHDN and CDR2 FVKESK. CDR3 size: 14 residues. The CDR3 spells CASLTWDRGETQYF. The CDR3 coding sequence is TGTGCCAGCCTTACCTGGGACAGGGGGGAGACCCAGTACTTC.

This clone occurred once. This chain uses TRBV18 with TRBJ1-5; 8 nucleotides line up with TRBD1. Looked up from germline, CDR1 is KGHSH and CDR2 is LQKENI. After removal of 2 bases from V and 5 bases from J, the junction contained 8 bases not matched to a gene. The CDR3 spans 16 residues. CDR3 loop: CASSPISAGGYQPQHF. In DNA form, the CDR3 reads TGTGCCAGCTCACCAATATCGGCAGGGGGCTATCAGCCCCAGCATTTT.

The chain couples TRBV5-8 to TRBJ1-5, with D unresolved. This CDR3 is built from 13 residues. Between the trimmed V and J ends, which lost 3 bases and 3 bases, there was a span of 7 bases. From germline, CDR1 is SGHTS and CDR2 YDEGEE. DNA of the CDR3: TGTGCCAGCAGCTCGGACGACAATCAGCCCCAGCATTTT. This sequence encodes CASSSDDNQPQHF.

This clone was picked up one time. The chain carries TRBV6-5 and TRBJ2-2, with 7 bases that match TRBD1. Germline V gives CDR1 MNHEY, CDR2 SVGAGI. The CDR3 has 15 residues. With 6 bases clipped from V and 3 bases from J, the junction kept 7 bases outside the gene matches. As DNA, the CDR3 is TGTGCCAGCAGCCGCCCGGGACAGTACACCGGGGAGCTGTTTTTT. It yields the protein CASSRPGQYTGELFF.

The chain recombines TRBV25-1 with TRBJ1-3; 8 nucleotides agree with TRBD1. CDR3 size: 15 residues. Looked up from germline, CDR1 is MGHDK and CDR2 is SYGVNS. V lost 5 bases and J lost 3; bases outside the gene matches: 6. CDR3: CASSKSGGFGNTIYF. The CDR3 bases are TGTGCCAGCAGTAAGTCAGGGGGCTTTGGAAACACCATATATTTT.

This clone was observed a handful of times. The V gene is TRBV2, the J gene TRBJ1-2; possibly TRBD1 for D (5 bases). The germline gives CDR1 SNHLY, CDR2 FYNNEI. V was pared by 7 bases and J by 4 bases, with 16 bases between. The CDR3 runs 14 residues. The CDR3 coding sequence is TGTGCCAGCACTTGGACGGGACCTGGCTATGGCTACACCTTC. Residues: CASTWTGPGYGYTF.

J is TRBJ1-2 and V is TRBV7-9; D perhaps matches TRBD1 (6 bases). The CDR3 is 15 residues long. Germline values: CDR1 SEHNR, CDR2 FQNEAQ (reference sequence). The ends were cut back, 4 bases at V and 2 bases at J, with 14 bases in the middle. The DNA for the CDR3 is TGTGCCAGCAGCTCAGCTGACAGGATCAACTATGGCTACACCTTC. Protein product: CASSSADRINYGYTF. Full variable domain (remainder filled in from reference TRBV7-9 and TRBJ1-2): DTGVSQNPRHKITKRGQNVTFRCDPISEHNRLYWYRQTLGQGPEFLTYFQNEAQLEKSRLLSDRFSAERPKGSFSTLEIQRTEQGDSAMYLCASSSADRINYGYTFGSGTRLTVV.

The rearrangement uses TRBV13 and TRBJ2-7; 9 nucleotides match TRBD2. V dropped 3 bases and J dropped 5; count of bases not matched to a gene: 11. CDR3 length: 16 residues. Germline-derived CDR1 and CDR2 are PRHDT and FYEKMQ (reference sequence). The CDR3 nucleotides read TGTGCCAGCAGCTTTTCGCGCGGGAGGGACCGTGACGAGCAGTACTTC. Its protein product is CASSFSRGRDRDEQYF.